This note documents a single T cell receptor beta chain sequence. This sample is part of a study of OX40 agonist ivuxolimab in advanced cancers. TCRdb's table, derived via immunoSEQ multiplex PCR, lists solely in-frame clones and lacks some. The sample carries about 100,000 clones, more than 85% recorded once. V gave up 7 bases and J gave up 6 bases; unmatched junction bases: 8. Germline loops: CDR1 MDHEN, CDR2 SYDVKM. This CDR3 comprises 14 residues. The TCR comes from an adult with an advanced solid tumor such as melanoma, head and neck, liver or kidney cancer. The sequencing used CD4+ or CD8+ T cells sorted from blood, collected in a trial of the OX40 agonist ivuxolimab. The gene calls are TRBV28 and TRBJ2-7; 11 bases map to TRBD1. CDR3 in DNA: TGTGCCAGCATCCCGTCGGGGACAGGGGGCGAGCAGTACTTC. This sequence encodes CASIPSGTGGEQYF. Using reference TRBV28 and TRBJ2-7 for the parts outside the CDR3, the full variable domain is DVKVTQSSRYLVKRTGEKVFLECVQDMDHENMFWYRQDPGLGLRLIYFSYDVKMKEKGDIPEGYSVSREKKERFSLILESASTNQTSMYLCASIPSGTGGEQYFGPGTRLTVT.